Presented here are 24 T cell receptor beta chains from one specimen sequenced in a study of cytomegalovirus exposure and HLA in healthy donors. Amplification used 60 Vbeta primers and 13 Jbeta primers. This table comes from immunoSEQ multiplex PCR, and its TCRdb copy is limited to in-frame clones, with some not included. In the table there are more than 85,000 clones, more than 60% of which are singletons. Specimen: PBMCs. These receptors all stem from a man aged 25 to 45 in good health and CMV-seropositive.

The rearrangement links TRBV5-6 to TRBJ1-1; D is undetermined. The CDR3 consists of 13 residues. Germline CDR1 reads SGHDT; CDR2 reads YYEEEE. V lost 6 bases to trimming and J lost 5 bases, with 14 bases between them. For the CDR3, the DNA is TGTGCCAGCACCATCCCGGGGATGACTGAAGCTTTCTTT. Translating gives CASTIPGMTEAFF.

In its sample, this clone was seen once. CDR3 sequence: CASSTYTGGTEAFF. CDR3 sequence (DNA): TGTGCCAGTAGCACTTATACGGGGGGCACTGAAGCTTTCTTT. The J gene is TRBJ1-1, the V gene TRBV19; tentative D call: TRBD1 (5 bases). CDR1 and CDR2 from the germline V gene are LNHDA and SQIVND (reference sequence). The V end was cut by 6 bases, the J end by 4 bases, with 15 bases between. The CDR3 sequence is 14 residues long.

V and J are TRBV6-1 and TRBJ2-3, with TRBD2 matching 8 bases. CDR1 and CDR2 from the germline V gene are MNHNS and SASEGT. The junction had 7 bases not matched to a gene; V was cut back by 3 bases and J by 2 bases. The CDR3 runs to 16 residues. CDR3 protein: CASSEREASDTDTQYF. In DNA, the CDR3 is TGTGCCAGCAGTGAGCGGGAGGCGTCGGACACAGATACGCAGTATTTT.

Comment on this clone: A read error may account for a junction end that differs from germline. The chain combines TRBV7-7 with TRBJ2-7; D is possibly TRBD2 (6 bases). Germline lookup yields CDR1 SSHAT and CDR2 FNYEAQ (reference sequence). This CDR3 region has 13 residues. CDR3 in amino acids: CASSLFGGYEQYF. CDR3 nucleotides: TGTGCTAGCAGCTTGTTCGGGGGCTACGAGCAGTACTTC.

The genes are TRBV6-1 and TRBJ1-1; TRBD1 agrees at 10 bases. Trimming at V came to 4 bases and at J to 5 bases, leaving 13 bases not matched to a gene. The CDR3 is 17 amino acids. Germline loops: CDR1 MNHNS, CDR2 SASEGT. The CDR3 sequence is CASSGWTGGTGGTEAFF. The CDR3, as DNA: TGTGCCAGCAGTGGATGGACAGGGGGGACGGGAGGGACTGAAGCTTTCTTT.

The CDR3 sequence: CAISESRTGAGEKLFF. The DNA for the CDR3 is TGTGCCATCAGTGAGTCTCGGACAGGGGCGGGGGAAAAACTGTTTTTT. The V and J genes are TRBV10-3 and TRBJ1-4; 9 nucleotides match TRBD1. Germline CDR1 is ENHRY and CDR2 is SYGVKD. V lost 0 bases and J lost 8; bases outside the gene matches: 7. The length of the CDR3 is 16 residues.

The chain couples TRBV7-9 to TRBJ1-4; tentative D call: TRBD1 (5 bases). From germline, CDR1 is SEHNR and CDR2 FQNEAQ (reference sequence). CDR3 length: 15 residues. V lost 6 bases and J lost 0, with 11 bases in between. This CDR3 reads CASSHDRPTNEKLFF. The CDR3 coding sequence is TGTGCCAGCAGTCATGACAGACCAACTAATGAAAAACTGTTTTTT.

V is TRBV19 and J is TRBJ2-1; 9 bases are shared with TRBD1. Germline V CDR1 and CDR2: LNHDA, SQIVND (reference sequence). The CDR3 runs to 18 residues. The V and J ends lost 7 bases and 10 bases, in that order; junction bases with no gene match: 23. The DNA of the CDR3 is TGTGCCAGTACCAATATTATCCCTTCCGGGACAGGGATACCCGAGCAGTTCTTC. Translated: CASTNIIPSGTGIPEQFF.

As concerns this clone: Other nucleotide sequences from this sample produce the same CDR3. The CDR3 here is CASSIGAGPAMNTEAFF. The CDR3 region has the DNA TGTGCCAGTAGTATAGGTGCAGGGCCCGCCATGAACACTGAAGCTTTCTTT. The chain carries TRBV19 and TRBJ1-1; D is possibly TRBD1 (5 bases). Trimming shortened V by 1 base and J by 0 bases, and 15 bases separated the two germline ends. CDR3 length equals 17 residues. Germline V gene lookup returns CDR1 LNHDA and CDR2 SQIVND (reference sequence). Using reference TRBV19 and TRBJ1-1 for the parts outside the CDR3, the full variable domain is DGGITQSPKYLFRKEGQNVTLSCEQNLNHDAMYWYRQDPGQGLRLIYYSQIVNDFQKGDIAEGYSVSREKKESFPLTVTSAQKNPTAFYLCASSIGAGPAMNTEAFFGQGTRLTVV.

V and J are TRBV28 and TRBJ1-2; D uncertain. Trimming cost V 2 bases and J 10 bases, with 11 bases left between them. The germline gives CDR1 MDHEN, CDR2 SYDVKM. This CDR3 has 12 residues. CDR3 loop: CASSLRFRDYTF. In DNA form, the CDR3 reads TGTGCCAGCAGTTTAAGGTTTCGGGACTACACCTTC.

The gene calls are TRBV6-1 and TRBJ2-1; D might be TRBD2 (6 bases). The CDR3 totals 15 residues. Trimming left V 8 bases short and J 10 bases short, with 24 bases between. From germline, CDR1 is MNHNS and CDR2 SASEGT. CDR3 protein: CASQPLGGAHVEQFF. In DNA, the CDR3 is TGTGCCAGCCAGCCCTTAGGAGGGGCCCACGTCGAGCAGTTCTTC.

This chain joins TRBV7-7 and TRBJ2-5, with 10 bases that match TRBD1. Matching the DNA end better, TRBJ2-7 makes the J call doubtful. Germline V gene lookup returns CDR1 SSHAT and CDR2 FNYEAQ (reference sequence). The CDR3 covers 14 residues. CDR3 DNA sequence: TGTGCCAGCAGCTTTAGACAGGGGGCGTCCGAGCAGTACTTC. Protein sequence: CASSFRQGASEQYF.

The V and J genes are TRBV5-1 and TRBJ1-1, with a weak D call TRBD1 (6 bases). V lost 3 bases, J lost 6 bases, and 12 bases lay in between. Germline V lookup: CDR1 SGHRS, CDR2 YFSETQ. The length of the CDR3 is 13 residues. CDR3 loop: CASSSYSGAEAFF. CDR3 DNA: TGCGCCAGCAGCTCATACTCAGGGGCTGAAGCTTTCTTT.

CDR3 nucleotide sequence: TGTGCCAGCAGCTTGGAACTAGCGGGGGGCCGGCAGTACTTC. Amino acid sequence: CASSLELAGGRQYF. V gene TRBV5-4 combines with J gene TRBJ2-7; TRBD2 aligns across 12 bases. The CDR3 covers 14 residues. Germline values: CDR1 SGHNT, CDR2 YYREEE (reference sequence). Trimming at V came to 0 bases and at J to 9 bases, leaving 4 bases not matched to a gene.

This chain connects TRBV7-2 to TRBJ2-5; no reliable D call. The CDR3 is 13 amino acids. V lost 4 bases and J 2 bases, leaving 8 bases between the germline ends. Germline CDR1 and CDR2: SGHTA and FQGNSA. CDR3 region: CASSSPYQETQYF. Here the CDR3 DNA reads TGTGCCAGCAGCTCCCCTTATCAAGAGACCCAGTACTTC. Full variable domain (missing parts from reference TRBV7-2 and TRBJ2-5): GAGVSQSPSNKVTEKGKDVELRCDPISGHTALYWYRQSLGQGLEFLIYFQGNSAPDKSGLPSDRFSAERTGGSVSTLTIQRTQQEDSAVYLCASSSPYQETQYFGPGTRLLVL.

CDR3: CAWSGGGHGKLFF. The CDR3 nucleotides are TGTGCCTGGAGTGGGGGGGGGCATGGAAAACTGTTTTTT. The V call is TRBV30, the J call TRBJ1-4; tentatively, D is TRBD1 (6 bases). Trimming removed 1 base at V and 10 bases at J, with 13 bases between. Germline loops: CDR1 GTSNPN, CDR2 SVGIG (reference sequence). There are 13 residues in the CDR3.

In the case of this clone: Its ends do not fully match the called genes, so a read error is possible. The rearrangement links TRBV7-7 to TRBJ2-5; possible D gene TRBD2, 7 bases. The CDR3 extends over 13 amino acids. Per germline, CDR1 SSHAT and CDR2 FNYEAQ (reference sequence). The CDR3 region has the DNA TGTGCTAGCAGCAAGGGGGGGGAAGAGACCCAGTACTTC. It specifies CASSKGGEETQYF.

The chain joins TRBV6-5 to TRBJ2-2; D unclear. V was pared by 5 bases and J by 4 bases, with 8 bases between. This CDR3 region has 13 residues. Germline loops: CDR1 MNHEY, CDR2 SVGAGI. The CDR3 is CASSPHLTGELFF. The DNA of the CDR3 is TGTGCCAGCAGTCCACATCTCACCGGGGAGCTGTTTTTT.

The chain couples TRBV5-1 to TRBJ1-1; D is unresolved. Trimming left V 2 bases short and J 0 bases short, with 8 bases between. This CDR3 is 14 amino acids long. Germline-derived CDR1 and CDR2 are SGHRS and YFSETQ. The CDR3 sequence is CASSFPDVNTEAFF. The CDR3 DNA is TGCGCCAGCAGCTTTCCAGATGTGAACACTGAAGCTTTCTTT.

This sequence joins TRBV5-6 and TRBJ2-5; 13 nucleotides match TRBD2. J lost 0 bases, V lost 4 bases, and 3 bases had no gene match. CDR1 is SGHDT and CDR2 is YYEEEE in the germline V gene. The CDR3 length is 16 residues. CDR3 protein: CASSTLAGGYQETQYF. The DNA of the CDR3 is TGTGCCAGCAGCACACTAGCGGGGGGGTACCAAGAGACCCAGTACTTC.

The rearrangement links TRBV14 to TRBJ2-7; unclear D gene. CDR1 and CDR2 from the germline V gene are SGHDN and FVKESK. This CDR3 contains 13 residues. V dropped 1 base and J dropped 4 bases, with 8 bases sitting between them. Here the CDR3 DNA reads TGTGCCAGCAGCCAAGTTGCCGGTTACGAGCAGTACTTC. As protein: CASSQVAGYEQYF.

This chain connects TRBV4-2 to TRBJ2-3; the D gene is possibly TRBD2 (6 bases). Germline assignment: CDR1 LGHNA and CDR2 YNFKEQ. The CDR3 consists of 17 residues. Trimming cost V 2 bases and J 0 bases, with 15 bases left between them. CDR3 bases: TGTGCCAGCAGCCAATCGCCGGGACTCCTAAGCACAGATACGCAGTATTTT. Amino acids: CASSQSPGLLSTDTQYF.

This chain connects TRBV5-1 to TRBJ2-2; maybe TRBD1 (5 bases). Between the trimmed V and J ends, which lost 0 bases and 3 bases, there was a span of 9 bases. This CDR3 has 15 residues. Per germline, CDR1 SGHRS and CDR2 YFSETQ. The CDR3 coding sequence is TGCGCCAGCAGCTTGGAGGGGCTTGACACCGGGGAGCTGTTTTTT. Translating gives CASSLEGLDTGELFF.

The J gene is TRBJ2-7, the V gene TRBV25-1; 7 nucleotides agree with TRBD1. The length of the CDR3 is 14 residues. V lost 2 bases, J lost 4 bases, and 5 bases stayed unmatched. Germline values: CDR1 MGHDK, CDR2 SYGVNS. CDR3 nucleotides: TGTGCCAGCAGTGAAGGGACAGATATTTACGAGCAGTACTTC. Translation gives CASSEGTDIYEQYF.